The clone carrying this T cell receptor beta chain was seen repeatedly, ten times or more. This entry comes from a study of T cells after yellow fever vaccination. TCRdb reprocessed the 5' RACE reads via MiXCR and lists one record per CDR3 protein. This table holds over 110,000 distinct CDR3 sequences, more than 6% found once. Per germline, CDR1 SGHAT and CDR2 FQDESV (reference sequence). Deletions cut 4 bases from V and 8 bases from J, with 15 bases between. The CDR3 is 14 amino acids. This chain links TRBV11-1 with TRBJ2-1; the D gene is possibly TRBD2 (6 bases). This TCR was sampled from a young man who received the YFV17D yellow fever vaccine. Sequencing was performed on CD4+ T cells sorted from PBMCs, taken 5 days after the yellow fever booster vaccination. The CDR3 loop reads CASSSRLERDEQFF. CDR3 nucleotides: TGTGCCAGCAGCTCAAGACTAGAAAGGGATGAGCAGTTCTTC.